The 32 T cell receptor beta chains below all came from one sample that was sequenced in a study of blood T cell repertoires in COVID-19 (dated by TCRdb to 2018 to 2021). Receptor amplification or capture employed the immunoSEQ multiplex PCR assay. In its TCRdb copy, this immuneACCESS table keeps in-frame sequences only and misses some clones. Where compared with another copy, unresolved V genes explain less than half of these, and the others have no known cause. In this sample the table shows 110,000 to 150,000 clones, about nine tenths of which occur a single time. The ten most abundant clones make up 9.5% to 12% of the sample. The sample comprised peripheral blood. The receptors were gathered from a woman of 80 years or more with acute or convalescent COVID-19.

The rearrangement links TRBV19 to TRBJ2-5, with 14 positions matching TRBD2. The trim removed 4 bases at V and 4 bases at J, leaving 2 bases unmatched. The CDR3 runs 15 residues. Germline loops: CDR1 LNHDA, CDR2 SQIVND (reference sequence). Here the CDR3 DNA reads TGTGCCAGTAGTACCGGACTAGCGGGGGGAGAGACCCAGTACTTC. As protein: CASSTGLAGGETQYF.

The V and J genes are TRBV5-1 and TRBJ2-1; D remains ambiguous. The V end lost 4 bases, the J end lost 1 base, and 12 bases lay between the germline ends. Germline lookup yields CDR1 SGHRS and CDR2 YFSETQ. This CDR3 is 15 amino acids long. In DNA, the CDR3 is TGCGCCAGCAGCCAACAAGCACTATCCTACAATGAGCAGTTCTTC. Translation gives CASSQQALSYNEQFF.

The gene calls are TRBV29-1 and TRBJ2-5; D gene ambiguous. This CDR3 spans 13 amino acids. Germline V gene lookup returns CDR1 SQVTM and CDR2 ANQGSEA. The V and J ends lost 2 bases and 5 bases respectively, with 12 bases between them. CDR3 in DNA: TGCAGCGTTGAAAAGGTTCCAGCGGAGACCCAGTACTTC. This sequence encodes CSVEKVPAETQYF.

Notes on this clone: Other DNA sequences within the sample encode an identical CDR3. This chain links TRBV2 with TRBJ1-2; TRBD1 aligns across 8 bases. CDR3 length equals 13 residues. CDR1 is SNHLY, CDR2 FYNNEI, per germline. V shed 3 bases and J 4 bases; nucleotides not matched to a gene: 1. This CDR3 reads CASSEGTGYGYTF. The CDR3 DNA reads TGTGCCAGCAGTGAGGGGACAGGCTATGGCTACACCTTC.

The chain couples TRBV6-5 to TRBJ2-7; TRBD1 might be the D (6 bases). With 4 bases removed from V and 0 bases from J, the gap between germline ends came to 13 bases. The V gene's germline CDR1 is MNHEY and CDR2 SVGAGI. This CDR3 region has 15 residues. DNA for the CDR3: TGTGCCAGCAGTTTACGAGGGGGACCCTCCTACGAGCAGTACTTC. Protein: CASSLRGGPSYEQYF.

The CDR3 region has the DNA TGCGCCAGCAGCTTGGGCGACAGGGGGCCAGAAGAGACCCAGTACTTC. Protein sequence: CASSLGDRGPEETQYF. The rearrangement links TRBV5-1 to TRBJ2-5; 10 bases map to TRBD1. V lost 0 bases, J lost 3 bases, and 5 bases stayed unmatched. This CDR3 spans 16 amino acids. Germline CDR1 and CDR2: SGHRS and YFSETQ.

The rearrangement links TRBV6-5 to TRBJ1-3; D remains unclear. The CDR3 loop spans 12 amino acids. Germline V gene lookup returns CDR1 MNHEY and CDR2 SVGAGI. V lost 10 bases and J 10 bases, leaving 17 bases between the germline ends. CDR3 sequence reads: CATATQQNTIYF. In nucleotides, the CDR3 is TGTGCCACCGCTACCCAACAGAATACCATATATTTT.

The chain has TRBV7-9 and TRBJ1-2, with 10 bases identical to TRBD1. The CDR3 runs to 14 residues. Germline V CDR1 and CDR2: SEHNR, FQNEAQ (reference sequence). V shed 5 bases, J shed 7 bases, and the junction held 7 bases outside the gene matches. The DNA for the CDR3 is TGTGCCAGCAGCCAACAGACAGGGGGCTTTGGCTACACCTTC. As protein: CASSQQTGGFGYTF.

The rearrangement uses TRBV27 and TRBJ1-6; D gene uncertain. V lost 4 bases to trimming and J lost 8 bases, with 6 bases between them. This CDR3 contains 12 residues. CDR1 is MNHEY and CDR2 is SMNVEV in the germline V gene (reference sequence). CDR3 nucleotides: TGTGCCAGCAGTTCGGGTGATTCACCCCTCCACTTT. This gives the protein CASSSGDSPLHF.

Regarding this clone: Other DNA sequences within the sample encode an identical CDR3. In nucleotides, the CDR3 is TGTGCCAGCAGTTACGGGACAGGCGGTGGCTACACCTTC. Protein product: CASSYGTGGGYTF. The V gene is TRBV6-5, the J gene TRBJ1-2; 8 bases map to TRBD1. With 2 bases clipped from V and 7 bases from J, the junction kept 3 bases outside the gene matches. The CDR3 sequence is 13 residues long. The V gene's germline CDR1 is MNHEY and CDR2 SVGAGI.

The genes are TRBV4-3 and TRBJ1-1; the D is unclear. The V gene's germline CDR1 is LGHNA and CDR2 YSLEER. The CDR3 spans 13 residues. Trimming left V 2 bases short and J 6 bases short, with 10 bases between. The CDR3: CASSQNEGSEAFF. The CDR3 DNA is TGCGCCAGCAGCCAAAACGAGGGTTCTGAAGCTTTCTTT.

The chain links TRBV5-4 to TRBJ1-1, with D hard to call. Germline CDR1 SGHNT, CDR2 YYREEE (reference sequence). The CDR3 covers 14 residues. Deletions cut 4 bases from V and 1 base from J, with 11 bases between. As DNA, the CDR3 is TGTGCCAGCAGCCGCGGAGAGGGGAACACTGAAGCTTTCTTT. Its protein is CASSRGEGNTEAFF.

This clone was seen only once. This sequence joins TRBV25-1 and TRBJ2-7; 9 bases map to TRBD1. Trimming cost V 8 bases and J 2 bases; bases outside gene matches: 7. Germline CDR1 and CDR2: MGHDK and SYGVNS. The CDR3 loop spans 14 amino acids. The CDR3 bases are TGTGCCAGCCTCGGACAGGGGACCACCTACGAGCAGTACTTC. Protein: CASLGQGTTYEQYF.

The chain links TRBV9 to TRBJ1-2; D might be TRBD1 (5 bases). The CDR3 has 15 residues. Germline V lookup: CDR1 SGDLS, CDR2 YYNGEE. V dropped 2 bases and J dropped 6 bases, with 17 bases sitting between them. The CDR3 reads CASSVAGHGDHGYTF. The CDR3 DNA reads TGTGCCAGCAGCGTGGCTGGACACGGAGATCATGGCTACACCTTC.

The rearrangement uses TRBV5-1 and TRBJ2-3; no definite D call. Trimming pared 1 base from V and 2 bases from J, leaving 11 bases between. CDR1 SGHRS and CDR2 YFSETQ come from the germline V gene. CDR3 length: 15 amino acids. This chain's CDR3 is CASSLLLAATDTQYF. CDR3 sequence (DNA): TGCGCCAGCAGCTTGCTATTGGCGGCCACAGATACGCAGTATTTT.

CDR3 nucleotides: TGTGCCATCAGTGGACAGCTAAATGAAAAACTGTTTTTT. Translating it yields CAISGQLNEKLFF. The rearrangement links TRBV10-3 to TRBJ1-4; TRBD1 might be the D (5 bases). V was trimmed by 4 bases and J by 5 bases, leaving 8 bases between them. The germline gives CDR1 ENHRY, CDR2 SYGVKD. The CDR3 covers 13 residues.

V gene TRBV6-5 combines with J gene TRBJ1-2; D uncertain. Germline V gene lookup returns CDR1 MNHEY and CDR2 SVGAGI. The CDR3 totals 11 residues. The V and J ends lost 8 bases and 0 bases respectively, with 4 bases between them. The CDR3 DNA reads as TGTGCCAGCTTCTCTAACTATGGCTACACCTTC. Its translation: CASFSNYGYTF.

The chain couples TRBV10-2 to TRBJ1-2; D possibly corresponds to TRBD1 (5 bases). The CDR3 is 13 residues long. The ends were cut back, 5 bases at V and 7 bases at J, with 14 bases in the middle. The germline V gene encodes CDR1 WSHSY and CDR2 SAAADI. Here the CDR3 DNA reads TGCGCCAGCAGTTTCGGGGGATATAGTGGCTACACCTTC. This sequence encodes CASSFGGYSGYTF.

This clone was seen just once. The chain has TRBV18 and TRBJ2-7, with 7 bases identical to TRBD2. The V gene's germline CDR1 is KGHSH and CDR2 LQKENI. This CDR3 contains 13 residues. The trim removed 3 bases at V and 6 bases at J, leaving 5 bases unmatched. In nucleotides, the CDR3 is TGTGCCAGCTCACCCGGACTAGTTACCGAGCAGTACTTC. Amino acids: CASSPGLVTEQYF.

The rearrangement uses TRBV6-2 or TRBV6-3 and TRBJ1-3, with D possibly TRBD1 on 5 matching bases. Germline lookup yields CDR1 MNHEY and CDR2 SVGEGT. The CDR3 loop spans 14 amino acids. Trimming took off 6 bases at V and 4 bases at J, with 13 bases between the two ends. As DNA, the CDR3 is TGTGCCAGCAGCGGGACTCGGGGCGGAAACACCATATATTTT. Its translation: CASSGTRGGNTIYF.

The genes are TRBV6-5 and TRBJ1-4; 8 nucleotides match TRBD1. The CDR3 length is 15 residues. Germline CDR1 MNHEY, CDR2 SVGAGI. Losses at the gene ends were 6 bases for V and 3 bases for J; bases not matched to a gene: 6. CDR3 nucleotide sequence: TGTGCCAGCAGACTGGGACAGGCGGCTAATGAAAAACTGTTTTTT. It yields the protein CASRLGQAANEKLFF.

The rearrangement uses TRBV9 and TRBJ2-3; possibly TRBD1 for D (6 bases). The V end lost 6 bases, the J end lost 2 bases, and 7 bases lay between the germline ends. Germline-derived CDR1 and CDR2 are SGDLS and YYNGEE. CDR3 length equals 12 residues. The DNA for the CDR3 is TGTGCCAGCAACAGGGTCACAGATACGCAGTATTTT. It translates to CASNRVTDTQYF.

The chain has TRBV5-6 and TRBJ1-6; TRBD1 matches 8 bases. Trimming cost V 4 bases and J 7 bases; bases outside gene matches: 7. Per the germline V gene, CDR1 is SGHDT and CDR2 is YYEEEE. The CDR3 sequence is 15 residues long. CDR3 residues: CASSMGQVRNSPLHF. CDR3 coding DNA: TGTGCCAGCAGCATGGGACAGGTACGGAATTCACCCCTCCACTTT.

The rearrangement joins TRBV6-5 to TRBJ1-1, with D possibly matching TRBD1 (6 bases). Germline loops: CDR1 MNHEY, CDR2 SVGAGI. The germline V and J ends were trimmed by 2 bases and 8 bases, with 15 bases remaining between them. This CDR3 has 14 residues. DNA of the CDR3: TGTGCCAGCAGTTACACCACCGGGACACAGGAAGCTTTCTTT. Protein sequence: CASSYTTGTQEAFF.

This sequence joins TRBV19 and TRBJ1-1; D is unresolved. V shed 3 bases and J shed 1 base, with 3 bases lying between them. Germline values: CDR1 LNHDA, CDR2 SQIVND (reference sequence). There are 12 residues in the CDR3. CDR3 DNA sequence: TGTGCCAGTAGTATCCGGAACACTGAAGCTTTCTTT. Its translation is CASSIRNTEAFF.

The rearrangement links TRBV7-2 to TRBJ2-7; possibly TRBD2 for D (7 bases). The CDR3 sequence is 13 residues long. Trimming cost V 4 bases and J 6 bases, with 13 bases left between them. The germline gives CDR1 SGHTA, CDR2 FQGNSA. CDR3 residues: CASSSRGGVEQYF. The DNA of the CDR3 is TGTGCCAGCAGCTCAAGAGGGGGGGTCGAGCAGTACTTC.

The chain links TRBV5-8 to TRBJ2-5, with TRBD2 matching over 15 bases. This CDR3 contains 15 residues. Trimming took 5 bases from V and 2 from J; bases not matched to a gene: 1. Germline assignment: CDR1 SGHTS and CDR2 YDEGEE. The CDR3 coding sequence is TGTGCCAGCAGGGGACTAGCGGGGGGACAAGAGACCCAGTACTTC. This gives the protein CASRGLAGGQETQYF. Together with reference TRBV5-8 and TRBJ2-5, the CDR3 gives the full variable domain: EAGVTQSPTHLIKTRGQQATLRCSPISGHTSVYWYQQALGLGLQFLLWYDEGEERNRGNFPPRFSGRQFPNYSSELNVNALELEDSALYLCASRGLAGGQETQYFGPGTRLLVL.

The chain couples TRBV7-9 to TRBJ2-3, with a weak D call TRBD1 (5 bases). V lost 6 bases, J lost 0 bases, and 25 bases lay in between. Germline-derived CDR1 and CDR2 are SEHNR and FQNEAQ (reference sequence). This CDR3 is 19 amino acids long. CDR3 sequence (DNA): TGTGCCAGCAGTATCGGCAGGGTCCTCCTCTATACTAGCACAGATACGCAGTATTTT. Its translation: CASSIGRVLLYTSTDTQYF.

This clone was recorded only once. CDR3 bases: TGTGCCAGCAGGCCGGGACAGGGCGTCTATGGCTACACCTTC. Translated: CASRPGQGVYGYTF. The gene calls are TRBV6-5 and TRBJ1-2, with 9 nucleotides matching TRBD1. The CDR3 has 14 residues. The V and J ends lost 6 bases and 4 bases, in that order; junction bases with no gene match: 6. Germline V gene lookup returns CDR1 MNHEY and CDR2 SVGAGI.

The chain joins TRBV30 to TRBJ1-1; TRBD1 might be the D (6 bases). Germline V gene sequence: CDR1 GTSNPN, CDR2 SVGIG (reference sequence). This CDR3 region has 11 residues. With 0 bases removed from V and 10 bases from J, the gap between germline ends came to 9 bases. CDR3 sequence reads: CAWSVQGGAFF. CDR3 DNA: TGTGCCTGGAGTGTACAGGGTGGAGCTTTCTTT.

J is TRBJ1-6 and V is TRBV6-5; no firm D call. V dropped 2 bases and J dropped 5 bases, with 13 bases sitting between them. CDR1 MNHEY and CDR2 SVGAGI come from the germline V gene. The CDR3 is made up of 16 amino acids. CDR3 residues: CASSYRMYGDNSPLHF. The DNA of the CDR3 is TGTGCCAGCAGTTACCGTATGTACGGGGATAATTCACCCCTCCACTTT.

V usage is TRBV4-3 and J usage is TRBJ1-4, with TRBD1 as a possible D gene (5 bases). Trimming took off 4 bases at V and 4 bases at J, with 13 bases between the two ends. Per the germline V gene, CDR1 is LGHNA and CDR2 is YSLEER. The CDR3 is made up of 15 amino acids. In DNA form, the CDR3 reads TGCGCCAGCAGCCTCGGGGGGTCCCTTAATGAAAAACTGTTTTTT. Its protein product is CASSLGGSLNEKLFF.